This T cell receptor beta chain comes out of a study of chemoradiotherapy in HPV16-positive cancers. Germline V CDR1 and CDR2: SGHNT, YYREEE (reference sequence). V lost 0 bases and J 5 bases, leaving 11 bases between the germline ends. This CDR3 comprises 15 residues. Sequencing used immunoSEQ multiplex PCR; TCRdb keeps in-frame clones, though not all of them. The table records fewer than 35,000 clones, approximately 93% of them present only once. The material was blood, obtained from a patient who underwent chemoradiotherapy. This clonotype was sampled from a human donor with HPV-associated anogenital cancer. This chain uses TRBV5-4 with TRBJ1-4; D possibly corresponds to TRBD1 (5 bases). CDR3 nucleotide sequence: TGTGCCAGCAGCTTGGGTGGACATATGAATGAAAAACTGTTTTTT. Its translation: CASSLGGHMNEKLFF.